The rows below give T cell receptor beta chains drawn from one sample of a study of untreated major depressive disorder. This table comes from immunoSEQ multiplex PCR, and its TCRdb copy is limited to in-frame clones, with some not included. Among under 25,000 clones, about 92% were seen once, and the ten largest hold more than 0.55%. Input material: CD4+ T cells from PBMCs. The receptors were gathered from a woman aged 40 to 55 with major depressive disorder. The CDR3 runs from the conserved cysteine through the conserved F or W. D genes are given only for firm matches. Clone size is given for some rows only: seen once, a few or many times, or a class if the clone is expanded.

clone_size	d_call	v_call	j_call	cdr3_nt	cdr3_aa
-	-	TRBV5-1	TRBJ2-5	TGCGCCAGCAGCTTGGCTGTGCAGAGGCAAGAGACCCAGTACTTC	CASSLAVQRQETQYF
-	-	TRBV11-2	TRBJ1-1	TGTGCCAGCAGCGTCAAGGGGGAGAACACTGAAGCTTTCTTT	CASSVKGENTEAFF
-	-	TRBV19	TRBJ1-1	TGTGCCAGTAGTAGGACAGCTGTAGTTCGCACTGAAGCTTTCTTT	CASSRTAVVRTEAFF
-	-	TRBV30	TRBJ2-6	TGTGCCTGGAGTGGTGGACGGTACTCTGGGGCCAACGTCCTGACTTTC	CAWSGGRYSGANVLTF
-	-	TRBV7-3	TRBJ2-5	TGTGCCAGCAGCTTAGGTAGCCTCCAAGCGCAGACCCAGTACTTC	CASSLGSLQAQTQYF
-	TRBD2	TRBV2	TRBJ2-6	TGTGCCAGCAGTGGCGGGGGGCAGGCCAGCTCTGGGGCCAACGTCCTGACTTTC	CASSGGGQASSGANVLTF
-	TRBD2	TRBV10-1	TRBJ2-3	TGCGCCAGCAGTGAGGATTACGGTGGGAGGGGCACAGATACGCAGTATTTT	CASSEDYGGRGTDTQYF
-	TRBD1	TRBV19	TRBJ1-1	TGTGCCAGTAGTAAGCAGGGGGCAAACACTGAAGCTTTCTTT	CASSKQGANTEAFF
-	-	TRBV12-5	TRBJ2-2	TGTGCTAGTGGTCCCGGGACGCTAATCACCGGGGAGCTGTTTTTT	CASGPGTLITGELFF
-	-	TRBV30	TRBJ2-7	TGTGCCTGGAGTGTTGCAGGTGCCTACGAGCAGTACTTC	CAWSVAGAYEQYF
-	-	TRBV6-1	TRBJ2-3	TGTGCCAGCAGTGAAGGGGGGGGCGCAGATACGCAGTATTTT	CASSEGGGADTQYF
-	TRBD1	TRBV29-1	TRBJ1-1	TGCAGCGTTAAAGGGGGCGCGAACACTGAAGCTTTCTTT	CSVKGGANTEAFF
-	-	TRBV29-1	TRBJ1-2	TGCAGCGTTCTTGATGGCTACACCTTC	CSVLDGYTF
-	TRBD1	TRBV5-1	TRBJ1-2	TGCGCCAGCAGCCAGGGACAGGTCTATGGCTACACCTTC	CASSQGQVYGYTF
few	-	TRBV18	TRBJ1-5	TGTGCCAGCTCACCACAATGGGGAGCGTTCAATCAGCCCCAGCATTTT	CASSPQWGAFNQPQHF
-	TRBD1	TRBV4-2	TRBJ1-5	TGTGCCAGCAGCCAAGAACACAGGGGGCATCAGCCCCAGCATTTT	CASSQEHRGHQPQHF
few	-	TRBV25-1	TRBJ1-1	TGTGCCAGCAGCCCTCTTGGGGTGAACACTGAAGCTTTCTTT	CASSPLGVNTEAFF
-	-	TRBV6-4	TRBJ2-2	TGTGCCAGCGCGACTACGGCCCAGGGCACCGGGGAGCTGTTTTTT	CASATTAQGTGELFF
once	-	TRBV5-6	TRBJ2-5	TGTGCCAGCAGCTTGCTAGGTGATGAGACCCAGTACTTC	CASSLLGDETQYF
-	TRBD1	TRBV7-3	TRBJ1-1	TGTGCCAGCAGCGTGACAGGGGTTGGGACCACTGAAGCTTTCTTT	CASSVTGVGTTEAFF
once	-	TRBV5-4	TRBJ1-2	TGTGCCAGCAGCCTGGACAGTTCAAACTATGGCTACACCTTC	CASSLDSSNYGYTF
-	TRBD1	TRBV18	TRBJ1-5	TGTGCCAGCTCATCCATTCCGGGACAGGGAGAGCCCCAGCATTTT	CASSSIPGQGEPQHF
-	-	TRBV6-6	TRBJ1-1	TGTGCCAGCGTGGGTCGGGGGACGAACACTGAAGCTTTCTTT	CASVGRGTNTEAFF
-	-	TRBV9	TRBJ2-1	TGTGCCAGCAGCGTAGGGACCTTAACCTACAATGAGCAGTTCTTC	CASSVGTLTYNEQFF
-	TRBD1	TRBV6-5	TRBJ1-2	TGTGCCAGCGTGGGACAGGAGGGCTACACCTTC	CASVGQEGYTF
-	-	TRBV5-1	TRBJ1-1	TGCGCCAGCAGCTTGGAGGGGCCGGTTTACACTGAAGCTTTCTTT	CASSLEGPVYTEAFF
-	-	TRBV6-5	TRBJ1-2	TGTGCCAGCAGTTCAAACTATGGCTACACCTTC	CASSSNYGYTF
-	-	TRBV9	TRBJ1-2	TGTGCCAGCAGCGGGGGACACGGCTATGGCTACACCTTC	CASSGGHGYGYTF
few	TRBD1	TRBV4-2	TRBJ2-7	TGTGCCAGCAGCAGACAGGGGACGGGATACTACGAGCAGTACTTC	CASSRQGTGYYEQYF
-	TRBD1	TRBV15	TRBJ2-3	TGTGCCACCAGCAGAGAAGAACAGGGGGTGTACACAGATACGCAGTATTTT	CATSREEQGVYTDTQYF
-	-	TRBV5-4	TRBJ1-4	TGTGCCAGCAGCTTGGCCTTGTCTGAAAAACTGTTTTTT	CASSLALSEKLFF
-	TRBD2	TRBV7-9	TRBJ2-3	TGTGCCAGCAGCTTAGCGCGGGCTAGCGGGCGCACAGATACGCAGTATTTT	CASSLARASGRTDTQYF
-	-	TRBV2	TRBJ1-1	TGTGCCAGCAGTGGTCGAGCGGGGCAAGCTTTCTTT	CASSGRAGQAFF
once	TRBD1	TRBV12-5	TRBJ1-2	TGTGCTAGTGGTTTGAGCACAGGGGCTAACTATGGCTACACCTTC	CASGLSTGANYGYTF
-	-	TRBV30	TRBJ1-5	TGTGCCTGGGGTGGGGCAGGACACTCTAGCAATCAGCCCCAGCATTTT	CAWGGAGHSSNQPQHF
once	-	TRBV6-6	TRBJ2-5	TGTGCCAGCAGTTACGCTTACCAGGGGACCCAGTACTTC	CASSYAYQGTQYF
-	-	TRBV5-4	TRBJ2-7	TGTGCCAGCAGCCCCCAGTTTTCTTACGAGCAGTACTTC	CASSPQFSYEQYF
-	-	TRBV6-1	TRBJ1-1	TGTGCCAGCAGTGCGCCGACAGAGTCGAACACTGAAGCTTTCTTT	CASSAPTESNTEAFF
-	-	TRBV15	TRBJ1-2	TGTGCCACCAGCAGAGCCCCGAACTATGGCTACACCTTC	CATSRAPNYGYTF
once	-	TRBV2	TRBJ2-3	TGTGCCAGCAGTGGGGACGGAGAGGGGGATACGCAGTATTTT	CASSGDGEGDTQYF
-	-	TRBV6-5	TRBJ2-3	TGTGCCAGCAGTTACTCGTTCCTCACAGATACGCAGTATTTT	CASSYSFLTDTQYF
-	TRBD2	TRBV10-3	TRBJ2-1	TGTGCCATCAGGCGACTAGCGGGAGATAAGGGTGAGCAGTTCTTC	CAIRRLAGDKGEQFF
once	-	TRBV7-3	TRBJ1-6	TGTGCCAGCAGCTCCCGGGCGGGGGACAATTCACCCCTCCACTTT	CASSSRAGDNSPLHF